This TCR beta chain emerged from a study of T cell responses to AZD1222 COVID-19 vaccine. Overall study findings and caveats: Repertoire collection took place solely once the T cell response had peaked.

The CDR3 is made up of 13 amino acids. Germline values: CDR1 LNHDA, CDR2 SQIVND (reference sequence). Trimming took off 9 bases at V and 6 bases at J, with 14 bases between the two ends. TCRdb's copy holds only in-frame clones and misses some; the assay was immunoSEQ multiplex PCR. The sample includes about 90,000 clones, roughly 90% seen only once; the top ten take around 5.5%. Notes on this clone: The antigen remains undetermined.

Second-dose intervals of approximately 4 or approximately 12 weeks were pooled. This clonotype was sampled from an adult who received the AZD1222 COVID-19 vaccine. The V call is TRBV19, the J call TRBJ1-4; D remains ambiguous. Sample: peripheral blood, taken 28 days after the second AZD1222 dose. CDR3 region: CASVGKEYEKLFF. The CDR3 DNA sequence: TGTGCCAGCGTCGGGAAGGAGTATGAAAAACTGTTTTTT.